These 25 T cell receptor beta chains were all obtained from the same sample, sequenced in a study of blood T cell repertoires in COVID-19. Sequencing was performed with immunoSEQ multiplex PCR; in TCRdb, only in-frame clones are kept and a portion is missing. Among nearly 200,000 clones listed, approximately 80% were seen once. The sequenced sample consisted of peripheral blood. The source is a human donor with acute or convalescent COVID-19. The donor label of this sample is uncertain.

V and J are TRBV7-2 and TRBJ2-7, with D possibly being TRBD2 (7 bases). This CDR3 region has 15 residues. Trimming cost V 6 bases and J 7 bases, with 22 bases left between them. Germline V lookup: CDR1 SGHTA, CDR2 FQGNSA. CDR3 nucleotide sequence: TGTGCCAGCAGTAAGGTTGAAGGGGGAGGGCTGGAGCAGTACTTC. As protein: CASSKVEGGGLEQYF.

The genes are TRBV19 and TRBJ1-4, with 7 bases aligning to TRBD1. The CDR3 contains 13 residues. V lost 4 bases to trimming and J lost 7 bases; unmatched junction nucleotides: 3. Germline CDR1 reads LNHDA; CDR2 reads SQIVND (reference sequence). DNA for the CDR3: TGTGCCAGTAGTACGGACAGGTCTGAAAAACTGTTTTTT. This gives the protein CASSTDRSEKLFF. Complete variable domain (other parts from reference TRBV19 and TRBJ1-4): DGGITQSPKYLFRKEGQNVTLSCEQNLNHDAMYWYRQDPGQGLRLIYYSQIVNDFQKGDIAEGYSVSREKKESFPLTVTSAQKNPTAFYLCASSTDRSEKLFFGSGTQLSVL.

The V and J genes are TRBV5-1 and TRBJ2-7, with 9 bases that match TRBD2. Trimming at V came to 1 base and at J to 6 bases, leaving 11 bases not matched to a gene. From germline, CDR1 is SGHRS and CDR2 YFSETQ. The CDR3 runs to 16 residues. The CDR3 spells CASSLKAGGPGGEQYF. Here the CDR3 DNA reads TGCGCCAGCAGCTTGAAGGCGGGAGGGCCGGGGGGCGAGCAGTACTTC.

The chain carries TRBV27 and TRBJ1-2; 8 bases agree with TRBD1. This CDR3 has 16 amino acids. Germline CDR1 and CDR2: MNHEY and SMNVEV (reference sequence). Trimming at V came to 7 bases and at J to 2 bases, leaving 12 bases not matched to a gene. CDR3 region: CASTRTGWGRNYGYTF. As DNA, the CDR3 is TGTGCCAGCACCAGGACAGGGTGGGGTAGGAACTATGGCTACACCTTC.

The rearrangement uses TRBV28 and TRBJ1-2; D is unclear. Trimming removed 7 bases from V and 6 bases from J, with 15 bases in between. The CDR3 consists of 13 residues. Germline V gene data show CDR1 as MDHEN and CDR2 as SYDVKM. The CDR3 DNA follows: TGTGCCAGCACCCAGGAAACCGAACATGGCTACACCTTC. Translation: CASTQETEHGYTF.

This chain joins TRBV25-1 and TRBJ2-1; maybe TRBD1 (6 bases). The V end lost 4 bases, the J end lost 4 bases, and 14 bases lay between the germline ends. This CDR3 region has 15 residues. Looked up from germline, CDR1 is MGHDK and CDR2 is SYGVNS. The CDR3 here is CASSVGTNAYNEQFF. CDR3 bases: TGTGCCAGCAGTGTGGGGACAAATGCTTACAATGAGCAGTTCTTC.

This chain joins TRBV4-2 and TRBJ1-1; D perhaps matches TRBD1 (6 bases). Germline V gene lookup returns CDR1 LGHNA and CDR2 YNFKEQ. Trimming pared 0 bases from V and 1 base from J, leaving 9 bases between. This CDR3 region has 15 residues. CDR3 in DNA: TGTGCCAGCAGCCAAGATGACAGGTCGAACACTGAAGCTTTCTTT. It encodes CASSQDDRSNTEAFF.

CDR3 residues: CASSSFGTAYGYTF. The CDR3 DNA reads as TGTGCCAGCAGTTCCTTCGGGACAGCCTATGGCTACACCTTC. V gene TRBV5-4 combines with J gene TRBJ1-2, with 7 bases that match TRBD1. Germline lookup yields CDR1 SGHNT and CDR2 YYREEE (reference sequence). The CDR3 consists of 14 residues. The V gene end was trimmed by 5 bases and the J gene end by 4 bases; junction bases not matched to a gene: 8.

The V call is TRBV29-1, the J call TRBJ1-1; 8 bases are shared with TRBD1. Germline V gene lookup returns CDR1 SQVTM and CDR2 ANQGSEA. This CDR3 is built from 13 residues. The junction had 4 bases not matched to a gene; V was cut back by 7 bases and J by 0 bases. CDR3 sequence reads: CSGGQGLNTEAFF. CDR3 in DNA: TGCAGCGGAGGACAGGGTCTGAACACTGAAGCTTTCTTT.

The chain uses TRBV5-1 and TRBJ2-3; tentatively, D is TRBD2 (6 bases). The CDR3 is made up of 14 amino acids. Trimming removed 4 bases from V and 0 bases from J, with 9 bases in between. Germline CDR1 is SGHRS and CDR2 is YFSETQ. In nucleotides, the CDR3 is TGCGCCAGCAGCCTGGGACTCAGCACAGATACGCAGTATTTT. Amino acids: CASSLGLSTDTQYF.

This CDR3 is CASSLSGTYSDYEQYF. The CDR3 coding sequence is TGTGCCAGCAGTTTAAGTGGTACCTATAGTGACTACGAGCAGTACTTC. The chain couples TRBV27 to TRBJ2-7; D is unresolved. V was trimmed by 2 bases and J by 3 bases, leaving 17 bases between them. The germline CDR1 and CDR2 sequences are MNHEY and SMNVEV (reference sequence). The length of the CDR3 is 16 residues.

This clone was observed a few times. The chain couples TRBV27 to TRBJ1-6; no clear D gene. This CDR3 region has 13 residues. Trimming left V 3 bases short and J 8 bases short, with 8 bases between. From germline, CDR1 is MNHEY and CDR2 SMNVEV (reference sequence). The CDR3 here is CASSLRRDSPLHF. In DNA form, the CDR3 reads TGTGCCAGCAGTTTGAGGCGTGATTCACCCCTCCACTTT.

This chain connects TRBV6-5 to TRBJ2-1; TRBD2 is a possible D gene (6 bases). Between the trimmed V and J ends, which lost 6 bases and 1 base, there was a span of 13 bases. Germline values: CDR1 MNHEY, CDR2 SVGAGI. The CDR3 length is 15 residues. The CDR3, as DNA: TGTGCCAGCAGATCCCGGGAGACGTCCTACAATGAGCAGTTCTTC. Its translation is CASRSRETSYNEQFF.

This chain's CDR3 is CASSSRQALNTGELFF. The CDR3 DNA follows: TGTGCCAGCAGTTCGAGACAGGCGCTTAACACCGGGGAGCTGTTTTTT. This chain joins TRBV6-2 or TRBV6-3 and TRBJ2-2; possible D gene TRBD1, 6 bases. CDR3 length equals 16 residues. The V end lost 4 bases, the J end lost 2 bases, and 14 bases lay between the germline ends. Germline-derived CDR1 and CDR2 are MNHEY and SVGEGT.

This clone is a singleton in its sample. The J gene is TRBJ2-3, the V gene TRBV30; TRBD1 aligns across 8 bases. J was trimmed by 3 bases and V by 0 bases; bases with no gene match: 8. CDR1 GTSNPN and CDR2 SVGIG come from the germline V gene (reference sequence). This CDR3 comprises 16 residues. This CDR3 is CAWSVQTGVGTDTQYF. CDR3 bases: TGTGCCTGGAGTGTACAGACAGGGGTGGGAACAGATACGCAGTATTTT.

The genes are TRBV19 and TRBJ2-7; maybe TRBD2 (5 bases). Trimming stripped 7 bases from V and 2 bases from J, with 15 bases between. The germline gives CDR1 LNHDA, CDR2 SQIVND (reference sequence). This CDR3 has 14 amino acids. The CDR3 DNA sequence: TGTGCCAGTACAGAGGGCGTTGGGACCTACGAGCAGTACTTC. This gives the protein CASTEGVGTYEQYF.

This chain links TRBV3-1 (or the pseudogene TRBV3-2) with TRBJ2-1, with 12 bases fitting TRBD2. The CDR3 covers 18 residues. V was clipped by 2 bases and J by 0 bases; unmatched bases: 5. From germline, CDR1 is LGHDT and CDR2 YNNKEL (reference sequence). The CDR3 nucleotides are TGTGCCAGCAGCCAACTAGCGGGAGGGCCTATCTCCTACAATGAGCAGTTCTTC. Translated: CASSQLAGGPISYNEQFF.

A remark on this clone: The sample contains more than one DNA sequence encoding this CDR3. The CDR3 sequence: CASSLVGQGGYGYTF. The CDR3 coding sequence is TGCGCCAGCAGCTTGGTTGGACAGGGGGGCTATGGCTACACCTTC. The rearrangement joins TRBV5-1 to TRBJ1-2; 10 bases line up with TRBD1. V was pared by 0 bases and J by 4 bases, with 3 bases of the junction left unmatched. Germline V gene data show CDR1 as SGHRS and CDR2 as YFSETQ. This CDR3 has 15 residues.

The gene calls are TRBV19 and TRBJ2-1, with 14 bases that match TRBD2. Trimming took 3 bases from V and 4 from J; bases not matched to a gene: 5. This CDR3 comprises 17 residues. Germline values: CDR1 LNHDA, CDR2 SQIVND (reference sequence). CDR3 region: CASSMGRTSGGYNEQFF. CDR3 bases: TGTGCCAGTAGTATGGGAAGGACTAGCGGGGGGTACAATGAGCAGTTCTTC.

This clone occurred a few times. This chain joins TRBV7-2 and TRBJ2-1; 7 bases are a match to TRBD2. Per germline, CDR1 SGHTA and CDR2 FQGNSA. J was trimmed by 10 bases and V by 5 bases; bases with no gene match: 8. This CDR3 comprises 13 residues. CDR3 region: CASSADPGLEQFF. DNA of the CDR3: TGTGCCAGCAGCGCGGACCCGGGACTAGAGCAGTTCTTC.

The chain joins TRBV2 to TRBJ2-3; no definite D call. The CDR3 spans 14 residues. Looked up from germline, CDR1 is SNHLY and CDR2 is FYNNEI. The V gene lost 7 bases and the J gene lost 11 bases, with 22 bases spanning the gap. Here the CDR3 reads CASTESGSIGGQYF. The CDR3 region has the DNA TGTGCCAGCACCGAAAGTGGATCCATCGGCGGGCAGTATTTT. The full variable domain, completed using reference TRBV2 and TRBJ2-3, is EPEVTQTPSHQVTQMGQEVILRCVPISNHLYFYWYRQILGQKVEFLVSFYNNEISEKSEIFDDQFSVERPDGSNFTLKIRSTKLEDSAMYFCASTESGSIGGQYFGPGTRLTVL.

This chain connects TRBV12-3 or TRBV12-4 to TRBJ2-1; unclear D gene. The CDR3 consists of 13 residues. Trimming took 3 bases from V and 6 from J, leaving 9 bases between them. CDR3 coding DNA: TGTGCCAGCAGTTTTAGTGCCGGCAATGAGCAGTTCTTC. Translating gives CASSFSAGNEQFF.

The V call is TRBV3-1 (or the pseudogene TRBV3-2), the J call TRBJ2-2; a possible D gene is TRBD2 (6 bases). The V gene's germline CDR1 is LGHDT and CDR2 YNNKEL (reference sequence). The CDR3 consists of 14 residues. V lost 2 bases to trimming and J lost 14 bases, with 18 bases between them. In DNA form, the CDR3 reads TGTGCCAGCAGCCAAACATCCTGGACTATGTTCCTGTTTTTT. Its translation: CASSQTSWTMFLFF.

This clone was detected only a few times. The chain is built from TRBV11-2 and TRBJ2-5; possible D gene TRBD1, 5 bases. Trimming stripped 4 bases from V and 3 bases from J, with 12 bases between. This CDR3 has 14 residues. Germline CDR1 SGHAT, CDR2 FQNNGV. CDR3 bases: TGTGCCAGCAGCTCCTCAGGGTCCAAAGAGACCCAGTACTTC. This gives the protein CASSSSGSKETQYF.

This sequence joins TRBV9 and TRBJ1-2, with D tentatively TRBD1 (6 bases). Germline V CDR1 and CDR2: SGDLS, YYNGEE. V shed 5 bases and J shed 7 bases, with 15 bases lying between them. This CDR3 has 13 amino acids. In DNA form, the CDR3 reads TGTGCCAGCAGGGGAGACAGGTATCCTGGCTACACCTTC. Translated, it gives CASRGDRYPGYTF.